This T cell receptor beta chain was profiled in a study of shared clonotypes between healthy human individuals. At the level of the study: Donors had three CD4 naive, three CD4 memory, two CD8 naive and one CD8 memory plate apiece.

Germline CDR1 and CDR2: SGHNT and YYREEE (reference sequence). There are 15 residues in the CDR3. V lost 1 base to trimming and J lost 4 bases; unmatched junction nucleotides: 5. The repertoire was sequenced with immunoSEQ multiplex PCR; TCRdb's copy has only in-frame clones and lacks some. This sample has roughly 2.2 million clones, with 85% to 95% found just once. About this clone itself: Other nucleotide sequences in the sample specify the same CDR3.

Specimen: naive CD4+ T cells from PBMCs. Subset defined: CD45RA+ positively selected. The rearrangement links TRBV5-4 to TRBJ2-3; 8 nucleotides agree with TRBD2. The sequence derives from a man younger than 35 in good health. Some clones in this sample may be carry-over from other donors' samples. Here the CDR3 DNA reads TGTGCCAGCAGCTTGACGGGAGGGAGGGCAGATACGCAGTATTTT. This encodes CASSLTGGRADTQYF.